This is a list of T cell receptor beta chains from one sample in a study of OX40 agonist ivuxolimab in advanced cancers. The method was immunoSEQ multiplex PCR; TCRdb's version includes in-frame clones alone and lacks a portion of them. The table records fewer than 100,000 clones, under 85% of them present only once. Source: CD4+ or CD8+ T cells sorted from blood, taken in a trial of the OX40 agonist ivuxolimab. All receptors come from an adult with an advanced solid tumor such as melanoma, head and neck, liver or kidney cancer. Both conserved end residues are part of each CDR3. D genes are given only for firm matches. The listing skips clone size in some rows; elsewhere it reads once, few, many or a size class.

J gene | V gene | D gene | clone size | CDR3 protein | CDR3 DNA
TRBJ2-1 | TRBV7-8 | TRBD1 | - | CASSPGSVTGGYNEQFF | TGTGCCAGCAGCCCTGGTTCAGTAACAGGGGGATACAATGAGCAGTTCTTC
TRBJ1-5 | TRBV6-5 | TRBD1 | - | CASRKGQGGNQPQHF | TGTGCCAGCAGGAAGGGACAGGGAGGCAATCAGCCCCAGCATTTT
TRBJ2-1 | TRBV5-1 | - | - | CASSGTGNNEQFF | TGCGCCAGCAGCGGTACAGGGAACAATGAGCAGTTCTTC
TRBJ2-3 | TRBV28 | TRBD2 | - | CASSSPRGGGTRTDTQYF | TGTGCCAGCAGTTCCCCCCGGGGCGGGGGGACTCGCACAGATACGCAGTATTTT
TRBJ1-2 | TRBV28 | - | - | CASTKARTFGYGYTF | TGTGCCAGCACCAAGGCCAGGACGTTTGGCTATGGCTACACCTTC
TRBJ1-1 | TRBV11-2 | - | - | CASSPVMGGTEAFF | TGTGCCAGCAGCCCCGTGATGGGGGGAACTGAAGCTTTCTTT
TRBJ1-5 | TRBV5-1 | - | - | CASSPGEGQKPQHF | TGCGCCAGCAGCCCCGGGGAGGGTCAGAAGCCCCAGCATTTT
TRBJ2-5 | TRBV27 | TRBD2 | - | CASKIGSSGQETQYF | TGTGCCAGCAAAATAGGGTCTAGCGGTCAAGAGACCCAGTACTTC
TRBJ1-1 | TRBV30 | - | once | CAWSVQGRNTEAFF | TGTGCCTGGAGTGTACAAGGGAGGAACACTGAAGCTTTCTTT
TRBJ2-7 | TRBV5-5 | - | - | CASSPSLYEQYF | TGTGCCAGCAGCCCTTCTCTCTACGAGCAGTACTTC
TRBJ2-3 | TRBV4-1 | - | - | CASSYYGVFTDTQYF | TGCGCCAGCAGCTATTACGGGGTCTTCACAGATACGCAGTATTTT
TRBJ1-3 | TRBV4-1 | - | - | CASSQDSGARGNTIYF | TGCGCCAGCAGCCAAGACTCGGGGGCGCGTGGAAACACCATATATTTT
TRBJ2-1 | TRBV27 | TRBD2 | - | CASSFLAGDGDNEQFF | TGTGCCAGCAGTTTTCTAGCGGGAGATGGGGACAATGAGCAGTTCTTC
TRBJ2-5 | TRBV7-7 | - | - | CASSLEGTPGETQYF | TGTGCCAGCAGCTTAGAGGGGACACCTGGGGAGACCCAGTACTTC